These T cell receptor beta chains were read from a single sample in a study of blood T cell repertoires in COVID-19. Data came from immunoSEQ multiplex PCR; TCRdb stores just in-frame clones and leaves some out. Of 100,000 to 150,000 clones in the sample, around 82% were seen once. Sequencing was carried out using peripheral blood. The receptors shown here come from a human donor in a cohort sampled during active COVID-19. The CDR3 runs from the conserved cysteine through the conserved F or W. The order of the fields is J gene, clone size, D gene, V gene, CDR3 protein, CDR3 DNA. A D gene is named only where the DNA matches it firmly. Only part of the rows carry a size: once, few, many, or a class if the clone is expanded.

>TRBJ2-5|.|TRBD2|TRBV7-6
CASSPVAGGQETQYF
TGTGCCAGCAGCCCGGTAGCGGGGGGGCAAGAGACCCAGTACTTC
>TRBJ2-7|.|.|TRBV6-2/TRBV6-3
CASSYGTPPYEQYF
TGTGCCAGCAGTTACGGGACACCCCCCTACGAGCAGTACTTC
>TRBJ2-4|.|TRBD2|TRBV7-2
CASSQSRGGPPNIQYF
TGTGCCAGCAGCCAGAGCCGGGGGGGCCCGCCAAACATTCAGTACTTC
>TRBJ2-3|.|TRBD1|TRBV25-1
CASSEPGRGPDTQYF
TGTGCCAGCAGTGAACCGGGCAGGGGGCCAGATACGCAGTATTTT
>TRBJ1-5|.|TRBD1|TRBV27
CASSTLGQQNQPQHF
TGTGCCAGCAGTACACTGGGACAGCAAAATCAGCCCCAGCATTTT
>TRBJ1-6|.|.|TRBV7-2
CASSFDILSSYNSPLHF
TGTGCCAGCAGCTTCGACATCCTGAGCTCCTATAATTCACCCCTCCACTTT
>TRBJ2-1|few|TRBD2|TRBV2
CASSEGGGSWDEQFF
TGTGCCAGCAGTGAGGGCGGGGGAAGCTGGGATGAGCAGTTCTTC
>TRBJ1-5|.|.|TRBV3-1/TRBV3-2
CASSQASRNQPQHF
TGTGCCAGCAGCCAAGCGTCACGGAATCAGCCCCAGCATTTT
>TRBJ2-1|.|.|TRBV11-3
CASSFSTGLSSYNEQFF
TGTGCCAGCAGCTTTAGCACGGGACTCAGCTCCTACAATGAGCAGTTCTTC
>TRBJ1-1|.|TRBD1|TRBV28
CASSFKQGWTEAFF
TGTGCCAGCAGTTTTAAACAGGGGTGGACTGAAGCTTTCTTT
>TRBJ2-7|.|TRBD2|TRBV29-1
CSVGRGGYEQYF
TGCAGCGTTGGGCGGGGGGGCTACGAGCAGTACTTC
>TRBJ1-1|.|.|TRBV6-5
CASRNIGGEAFF
TGTGCCAGCAGAAACATCGGGGGTGAAGCTTTCTTT
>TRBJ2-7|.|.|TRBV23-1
CASSQSRYSYEQYF
TGCGCCAGCAGTCAAAGCAGGTACTCCTACGAGCAGTACTTC
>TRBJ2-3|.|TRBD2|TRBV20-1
CSASFPLAGGPADTQYF
TGCAGTGCTAGTTTTCCCTTAGCGGGGGGGCCCGCAGATACGCAGTATTTT
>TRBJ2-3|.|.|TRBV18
CASSPLGDTQYF
TGTGCCAGCTCACCCCTTGGCGATACGCAGTATTTT
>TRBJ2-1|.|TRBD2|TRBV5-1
CASSPPTSGTSYNEQFF
TGCGCCAGCAGCCCGCCCACTAGCGGTACATCCTACAATGAGCAGTTCTTC
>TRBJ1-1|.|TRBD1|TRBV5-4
CASRRDSLNTEAFF
TGTGCCAGCCGACGGGACAGCCTAAACACTGAAGCTTTCTTT
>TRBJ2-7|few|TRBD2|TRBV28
CASSSRTSGGLTYEQYF
TGTGCCAGCAGTTCGCGGACTAGCGGGGGTTTAACCTACGAGCAGTACTTC
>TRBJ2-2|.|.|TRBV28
CASSRGGNTGELFF
TGTGCCAGCAGCAGAGGGGGTAACACCGGGGAGCTGTTTTTT
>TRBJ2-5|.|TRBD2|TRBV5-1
CASSLVGAGGPQETQYF
TGCGCCAGCAGCTTGGTAGGAGCGGGGGGGCCGCAGGAGACCCAGTACTTC
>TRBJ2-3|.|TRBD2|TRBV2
CASSSPSTSGGLDTQYF
TGTGCCAGCAGCTCCCCATCGACTAGCGGGGGACTAGATACGCAGTATTTT
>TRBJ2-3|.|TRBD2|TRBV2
CASSEGSGGATDTQYF
TGTGCCAGCAGTGAAGGTAGCGGGGGGGCGACAGATACGCAGTATTTT
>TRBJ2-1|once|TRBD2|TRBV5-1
CASSLVSGGGYNEQFF
TGCGCCAGCAGCTTGGTTAGTGGCGGGGGCTACAATGAGCAGTTCTTC
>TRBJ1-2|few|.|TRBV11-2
CASSSPGWQSGYTF
TGTGCCAGCAGCTCCCCGGGGTGGCAGTCTGGCTACACCTTC
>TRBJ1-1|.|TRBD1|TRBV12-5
CASGLQGANTEAFF
TGTGCTAGTGGTTTGCAGGGGGCGAACACTGAAGCTTTCTTT
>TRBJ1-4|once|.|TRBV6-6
CASRGAPASKLFF
TGTGCCAGCAGGGGGGCGCCGGCCTCAAAACTGTTTTTT
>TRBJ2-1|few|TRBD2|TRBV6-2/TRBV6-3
CASSLKAGVTNEQFF
TGTGCCAGCAGTTTAAAAGCGGGGGTAACCAATGAGCAGTTCTTC
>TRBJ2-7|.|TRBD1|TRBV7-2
CASSLAGGGYEQYF
TGTGCCAGCAGCTTAGCAGGGGGCGGGTACGAGCAGTACTTC
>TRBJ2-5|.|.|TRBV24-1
CATSGGPGQTQETQYF
TGTGCCACCAGTGGCGGGCCAGGCCAAACCCAAGAGACCCAGTACTTC
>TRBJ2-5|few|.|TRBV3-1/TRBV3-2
CASSQEEGGLDWQTQYF
TGTGCCAGCAGCCAAGAAGAGGGGGGGCTAGACTGGCAGACCCAGTACTTC
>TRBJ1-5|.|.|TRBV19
CASSIQGINQPQHF
TGTGCCAGTAGTATACAGGGGATCAATCAGCCCCAGCATTTT
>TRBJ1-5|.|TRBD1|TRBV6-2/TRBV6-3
CASSYQGGPGQNQPQHF
TGTGCCAGCAGTTACCAAGGGGGACCGGGACAGAATCAGCCCCAGCATTTT
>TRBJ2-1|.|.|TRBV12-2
CASRFEDRDYNEQFF
TGTGCAAGTCGCTTCGAGGATCGGGACTACAATGAGCAGTTCTTC
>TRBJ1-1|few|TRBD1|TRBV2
CAARGEEGAPEIDTEAFF
TGTGCCGCCAGGGGGGAAGAGGGGGCGCCGGAGATAGACACTGAAGCTTTCTTT
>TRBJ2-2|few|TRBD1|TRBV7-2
CASSSQGATGELFF
TGTGCCAGCAGCTCGCAGGGGGCCACCGGGGAGCTGTTTTTT
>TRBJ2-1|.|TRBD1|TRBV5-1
CASSLGGTGGYNEQFF
TGCGCCAGCAGCTTGGGAGGGACAGGGGGCTACAATGAGCAGTTCTTC
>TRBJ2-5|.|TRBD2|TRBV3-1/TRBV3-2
CASSQGQTSGAQETQYF
TGTGCCAGCAGCCAAGGCCAGACTAGCGGGGCACAAGAGACCCAGTACTTC
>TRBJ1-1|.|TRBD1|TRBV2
CASRETGAVSTEAFF
TGTGCCAGCAGGGAGACAGGGGCCGTTTCAACTGAAGCTTTCTTT
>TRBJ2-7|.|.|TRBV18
CASSPTAGATYEQYF
TGTGCCAGCTCACCGACGGCAGGGGCGACCTACGAGCAGTACTTC
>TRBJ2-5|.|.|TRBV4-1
CASSQDARGGYQETQYF
TGCGCCAGCAGCCAAGATGCCCGTGGGGGGTACCAAGAGACCCAGTACTTC
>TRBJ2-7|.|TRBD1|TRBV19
CASRPGTGVPYEQYF
TGTGCCAGCCGCCCGGGGACAGGGGTCCCCTACGAGCAGTACTTC
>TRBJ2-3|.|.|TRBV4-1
CASSQDNGHLAGQDTQYF
TGCGCCAGCAGCCAAGATAACGGGCATCTCGCAGGGCAAGATACGCAGTATTTT
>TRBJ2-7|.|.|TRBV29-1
CSVVAGTYEQYF
TGCAGCGTTGTGGCGGGGACCTACGAGCAGTACTTC
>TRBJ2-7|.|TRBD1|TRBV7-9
CASSLMFGTPGQGATEQYF
TGTGCCAGCAGCTTAATGTTTGGGACGCCGGGACAGGGGGCGACCGAGCAGTACTTC
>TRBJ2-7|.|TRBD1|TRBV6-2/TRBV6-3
CASSLTGRPYEQYF
TGTGCCAGCAGTTTGACAGGGCGCCCCTACGAGCAGTACTTC
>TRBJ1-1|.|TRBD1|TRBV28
CASSLFGQGEKGTEAFF
TGTGCCAGCAGTTTATTCGGGCAGGGGGAAAAGGGTACTGAAGCTTTCTTT
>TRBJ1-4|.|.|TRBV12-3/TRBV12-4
CASSPRGEKLFF
TGTGCCAGCAGCCCCAGGGGTGAAAAACTGTTTTTT
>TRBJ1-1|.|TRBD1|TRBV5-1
CASSLGGQGGTEAFF
TGCGCCAGCAGCTTAGGGGGACAGGGTGGCACTGAAGCTTTCTTT
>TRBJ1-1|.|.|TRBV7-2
CASSLEQGPTEAFF
TGTGCCAGCAGCTTAGAACAGGGCCCCACTGAAGCTTTCTTT
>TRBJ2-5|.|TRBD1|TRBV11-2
CASSLRQGQETQYF
TGTGCCAGCAGCCTTCGACAGGGGCAAGAGACCCAGTACTTC